The present TCR beta chain was sequenced within a study of T cell clonality in common variable immunodeficiency. Study results and limitations: In common variable immunodeficiency, TCR beta chains reportedly carried fewer deletions and N-nucleotide insertions.

TCRdb's table, derived via immunoSEQ multiplex PCR, lists solely in-frame clones and lacks some. The counts give just over 20,000 clones, none of them seen only once; approximately 2% is held by the top ten. Germline CDR1 SGHVS, CDR2 FQNEAQ. V was trimmed by 3 bases and J by 1 base, leaving 7 bases between them. The CDR3 runs to 14 residues. This clone came up many times. The antigen remains undetermined. The read finishes 3 residues shy of the CDR3 end, and the germline J gene is used to complete it. The rearrangement joins TRBV7-8 to TRBJ2-1; no definite D call. The material sequenced was peripheral blood mononuclear cells. This clonotype was obtained from a human donor with common variable immunodeficiency. CDR3 DNA (partial): TGTGCCAGCAGCTTGACGGGTTCCTACAATGAG. Its protein product is CASSLTGSYNE. The CDR3 in full is CASSLTGSYNEQFF.